This is a list of T cell receptor beta chains from one sample in a study of blood T cell repertoires in COVID-19. TCRdb keeps only in-frame clones here, not all; method: immunoSEQ multiplex PCR. This sample has 250,000 to 300,000 clones; roughly 80% occur once, and the top ten carry about 5%. Specimen: PBMCs or T cells enriched from blood (not recorded which). These receptors came from a man aged 40-55 years who had been exposed to COVID-19. CDR3s include the opening cysteine and the closing phenylalanine or tryptophan. Fields, in order: J gene, D gene, clone size, V gene, CDR3 protein, CDR3 DNA. The D gene is left open where the match is weak. Clone size appears in some rows only: once, few, many, or a class for an expanded clone.

TRBJ2-3	TRBD2	-	TRBV27	CASNGRGDYTDTQYF	TGTGCCAGCAATGGGCGGGGGGATTACACAGATACGCAGTATTTT
TRBJ1-1	-	-	TRBV30	CAWKTGNTEAFF	TGTGCCTGGAAGACAGGAAACACTGAAGCTTTCTTT
TRBJ1-1	-	-	TRBV19	CASRALSMNTEAFF	TGTGCCAGTAGAGCGCTATCCATGAACACTGAAGCTTTCTTT
TRBJ2-2	TRBD1	-	TRBV29-1	CSVAGTVPGELFF	TGCAGCGTTGCTGGGACAGTTCCCGGGGAGCTGTTTTTT
TRBJ1-6	-	-	TRBV6-5	CASSYGESPLHF	TGTGCCAGCAGTTACGGGGAGTCACCCCTCCACTTT
TRBJ1-5	-	-	TRBV3-1/TRBV3-2	CASSLTGNGNQPQHF	TGTGCCAGCAGCCTCACAGGGAATGGCAATCAGCCCCAGCATTTT
TRBJ2-7	-	once	TRBV5-1	CASSLHRPLSYEQYF	TGCGCCAGCAGCTTGCATAGACCACTATCCTACGAGCAGTACTTC
TRBJ2-7	-	-	TRBV4-2	CASSRGDSGGLDEQYF	TGTGCCAGCAGCCGGGGGGATAGCGGTGGTTTGGACGAGCAGTACTTC
TRBJ2-7	TRBD2	-	TRBV11-2	CASSSSGSGVQYF	TGTGCCAGCAGTTCAAGCGGGAGTGGTGTGCAGTACTTC
TRBJ2-2	TRBD1	-	TRBV27	CAISTGGLAGELFF	TGTGCCATCTCGACAGGGGGCTTGGCCGGGGAGCTGTTTTTT
TRBJ2-2	TRBD2	once	TRBV7-3	CASSLAGATGELFF	TGTGCCAGCAGCTTAGCGGGAGCTACCGGGGAGCTGTTTTTT
TRBJ1-4	-	-	TRBV5-1	CASRPGREGEKLFF	TGCGCCAGCAGACCCGGAAGGGAGGGTGAAAAACTGTTTTTT
TRBJ1-3	-	-	TRBV7-9	CASSTASGNTIYF	TGTGCCAGCTCGACAGCCTCTGGAAACACCATATATTTT
TRBJ1-2	-	-	TRBV6-2/TRBV6-3	CASSYMFYGYTF	TGTGCCAGCAGTTATATGTTCTATGGCTACACCTTC
TRBJ1-4	-	-	TRBV4-1	CASSQVGRAGGEKLFF	TGCGCCAGCAGCCAAGTGGGGAGGGCAGGCGGCGAAAAACTGTTTTTT
TRBJ2-2	-	-	TRBV19	CASSIGHTGTGELFF	TGTGCCAGTAGTATAGGTCACACCGGGACCGGGGAGCTGTTTTTT
TRBJ2-1	-	-	TRBV9	CASSVNYNEQFF	TGTGCCAGCAGCGTTAACTACAATGAGCAGTTCTTC
TRBJ2-1	-	-	TRBV9	CASSVALTSMYEQFF	TGTGCCAGCAGCGTAGCTCTTACTAGTATGTATGAGCAGTTCTTC
TRBJ2-7	TRBD2	-	TRBV29-1	CSVNPGLSTGEQYF	TGCAGCGTGAATCCGGGACTAAGCACGGGAGAGCAGTACTTC
TRBJ1-5	-	-	TRBV19	CATRPHTRNQPQHF	TGTGCCACCAGGCCCCACACTAGAAATCAGCCCCAGCATTTT
TRBJ1-1	-	-	TRBV19	CASSDLQGSNTEAFF	TGTGCCAGTAGTGACCTGCAGGGGTCTAATACTGAAGCTTTCTTT
TRBJ2-2	TRBD1	-	TRBV7-6	CASSSRPKGGANTGELFF	TGTGCCAGCAGCTCCCGTCCGAAAGGGGGCGCGAACACCGGGGAGCTGTTTTTT
TRBJ1-2	TRBD1	-	TRBV4-1	CASSQGGTGGGGYTF	TGCGCCAGCAGCCAGGGTGGGACAGGGGGTGGTGGCTACACCTTC
TRBJ2-5	TRBD1	-	TRBV15	CATSRDGTGQGRFQETQYF	TGTGCCACCAGCAGAGATGGCACAGGACAGGGGAGATTCCAAGAGACCCAGTACTTC
TRBJ2-1	-	-	TRBV19	CASSNRMRANEQFF	TGTGCCAGTAGTAACCGGATGCGGGCGAATGAGCAGTTCTTC
TRBJ2-1	-	few	TRBV6-5	CASSYRRGYNEQFF	TGTGCCAGCAGTTACAGGCGGGGTTACAATGAGCAGTTCTTC
TRBJ2-3	-	-	TRBV9	CASSSGGPSTDTQYF	TGTGCCAGCAGCTCGGGGGGCCCCTCCACAGATACGCAGTATTTT
TRBJ2-1	TRBD1	-	TRBV7-3	CASSLDRGSYNEQFF	TGTGCCAGCAGCTTAGACAGGGGGTCCTACAATGAGCAGTTCTTC
TRBJ1-1	-	-	TRBV18	CASSGSGGDTEAFF	TGTGCCAGCTCAGGGTCTGGGGGGGACACTGAAGCTTTCTTT
TRBJ2-1	TRBD2	-	TRBV11-2	CASSLLGTSGDEQFF	TGTGCCAGCAGCTTACTAGGGACTAGCGGGGATGAGCAGTTCTTC
TRBJ2-3	-	-	TRBV6-5	CASREQPSTDTQYF	TGTGCCAGCCGGGAGCAACCTAGCACAGATACGCAGTATTTT
TRBJ2-5	-	-	TRBV6-4	CASSVGVRQETQYF	TGTGCCAGCAGCGTCGGTGTACGGCAAGAGACCCAGTACTTC
TRBJ2-1	-	-	TRBV7-7	CASSPQESLKYNEQFF	TGTGCTAGCAGCCCTCAAGAGAGTCTCAAGTACAATGAGCAGTTCTTC
TRBJ1-1	-	-	TRBV6-8	CASSFRNTEAFF	TGTGCCAGCAGTTTTCGGAACACTGAAGCTTTCTTT
TRBJ2-1	-	once	TRBV2	CASSDLAGTYNEQFF	TGTGCCAGCAGTGACTTGGCAGGAACCTACAATGAGCAGTTCTTC
TRBJ2-5	-	-	TRBV19	CASSFSGQETQYF	TGTGCCAGTAGTTTTAGCGGACAAGAGACCCAGTACTTC
TRBJ1-2	-	-	TRBV12-3/TRBV12-4	CAIPRGAYGYTF	TGTGCCATCCCACGGGGGGCCTATGGCTACACCTTC
TRBJ2-6	-	-	TRBV7-9	CASSFKQGTLSGANVLTF	TGTGCCAGCAGCTTTAAACAGGGTACCCTCTCTGGGGCCAACGTCCTGACTTTC